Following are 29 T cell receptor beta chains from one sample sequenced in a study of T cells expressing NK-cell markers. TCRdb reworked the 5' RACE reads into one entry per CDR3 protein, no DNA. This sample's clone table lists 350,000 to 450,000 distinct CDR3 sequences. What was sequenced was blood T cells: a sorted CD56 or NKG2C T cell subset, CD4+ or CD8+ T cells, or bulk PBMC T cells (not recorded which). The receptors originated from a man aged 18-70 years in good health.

CDR3 residues: CASVSGGNTGELFF. The J gene is TRBJ2-2, the V gene TRBV12-3 or TRBV12-4; TCRdb proposes TRBD2, but this gene call is untestable without DNA. CDR3 size: 14 residues.

CDR3 sequence: CSAQPWGGAGYEQYF. The J gene is TRBJ2-7, the V gene TRBV20-1; the D call of TRBD1 rests on TCRdb alone, since no DNA is present to check it. This CDR3 contains 15 residues. Germline V gene lookup returns CDR1 DFQATT and CDR2 SNEGSKA (reference sequence).

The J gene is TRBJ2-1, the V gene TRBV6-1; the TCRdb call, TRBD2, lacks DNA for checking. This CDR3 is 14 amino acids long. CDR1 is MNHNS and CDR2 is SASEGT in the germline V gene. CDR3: CASSERGVDSEQFF.

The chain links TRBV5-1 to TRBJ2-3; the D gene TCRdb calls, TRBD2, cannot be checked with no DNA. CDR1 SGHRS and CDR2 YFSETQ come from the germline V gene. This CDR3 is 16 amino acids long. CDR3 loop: CASSFPSGGARDTQYF. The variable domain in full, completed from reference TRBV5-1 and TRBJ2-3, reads KAGVTQTPRYLIKTRGQQVTLSCSPISGHRSVSWYQQTPGQGLQFLFEYFSETQRNKGNFPGRFSGRQFSNSRSEMNVSTLELGDSALYLCASSFPSGGARDTQYFGPGTRLTVL.

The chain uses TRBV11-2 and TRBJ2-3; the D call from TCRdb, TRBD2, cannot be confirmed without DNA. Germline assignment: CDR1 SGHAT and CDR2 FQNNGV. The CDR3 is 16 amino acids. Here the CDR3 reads CASSPGSDRGTDTQYF.

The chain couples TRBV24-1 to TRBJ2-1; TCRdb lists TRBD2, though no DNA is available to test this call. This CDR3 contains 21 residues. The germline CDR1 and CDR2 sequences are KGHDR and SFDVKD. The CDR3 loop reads CATSDSGGTKRLAGTYNEQFF.

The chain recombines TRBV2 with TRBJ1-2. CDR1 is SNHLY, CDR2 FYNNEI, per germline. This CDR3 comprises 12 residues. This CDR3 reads CASTQSLGGYTF.

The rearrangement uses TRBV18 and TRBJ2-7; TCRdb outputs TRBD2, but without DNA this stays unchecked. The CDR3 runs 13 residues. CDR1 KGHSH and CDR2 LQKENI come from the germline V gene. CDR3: CASSPVAGGEQYF.

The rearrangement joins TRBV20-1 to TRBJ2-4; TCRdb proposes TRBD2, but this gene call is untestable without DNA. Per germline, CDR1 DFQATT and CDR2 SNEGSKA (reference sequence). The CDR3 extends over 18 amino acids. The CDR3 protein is CSARPPGSGGNAKNIQYF.

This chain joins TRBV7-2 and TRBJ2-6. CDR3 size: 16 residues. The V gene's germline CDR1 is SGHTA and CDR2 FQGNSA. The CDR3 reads CASTTNLGSGANVLTF.

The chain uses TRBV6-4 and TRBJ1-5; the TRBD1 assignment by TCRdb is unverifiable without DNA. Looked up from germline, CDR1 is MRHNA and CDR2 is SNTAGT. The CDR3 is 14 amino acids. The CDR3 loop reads CASPSDRGNQPQHF.

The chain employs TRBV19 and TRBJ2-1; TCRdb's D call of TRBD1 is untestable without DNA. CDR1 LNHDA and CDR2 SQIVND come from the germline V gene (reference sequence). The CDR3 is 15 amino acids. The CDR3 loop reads CASSLTGAGYNEQFF.

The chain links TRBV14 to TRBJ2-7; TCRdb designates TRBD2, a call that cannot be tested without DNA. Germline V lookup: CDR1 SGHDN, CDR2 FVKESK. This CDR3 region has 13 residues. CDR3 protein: CASSQAPTYEQYF.

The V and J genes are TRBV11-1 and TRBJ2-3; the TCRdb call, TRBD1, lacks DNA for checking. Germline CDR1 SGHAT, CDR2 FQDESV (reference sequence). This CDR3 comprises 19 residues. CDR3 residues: CASSLYAGAAATSTDTQYF.

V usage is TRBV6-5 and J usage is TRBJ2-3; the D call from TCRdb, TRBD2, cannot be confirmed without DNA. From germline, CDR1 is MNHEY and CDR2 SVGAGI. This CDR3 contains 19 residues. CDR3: CASSYSGLAGGPSTDTQYF.

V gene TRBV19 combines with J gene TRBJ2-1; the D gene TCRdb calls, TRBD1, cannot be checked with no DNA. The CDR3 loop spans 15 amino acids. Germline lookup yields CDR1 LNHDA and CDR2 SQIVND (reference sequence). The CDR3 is CASIRTGDPYNEQFF.

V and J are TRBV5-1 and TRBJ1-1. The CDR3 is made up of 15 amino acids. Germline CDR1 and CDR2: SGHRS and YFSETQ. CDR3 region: CASRVQTVLNTEAFF.

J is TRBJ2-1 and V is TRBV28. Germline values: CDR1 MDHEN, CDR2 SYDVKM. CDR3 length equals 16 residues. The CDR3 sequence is CASSLGVRSSYNEQFF.

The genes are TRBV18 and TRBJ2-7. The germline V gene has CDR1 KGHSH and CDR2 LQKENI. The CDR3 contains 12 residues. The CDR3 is CASSRMPYEQYF. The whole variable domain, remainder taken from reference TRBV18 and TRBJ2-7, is NAGVMQNPRHLVRRRGQEARLRCSPMKGHSHVYWYRQLPEEGLKFMVYLQKENIIDESGMPKERFSAEFPKEGPSILRIQQVVRGDSAAYFCASSRMPYEQYFGPGTRLTVT.

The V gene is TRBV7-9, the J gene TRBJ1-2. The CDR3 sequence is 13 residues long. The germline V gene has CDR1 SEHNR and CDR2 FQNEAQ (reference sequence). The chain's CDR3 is CASSSRDPNGYTF.

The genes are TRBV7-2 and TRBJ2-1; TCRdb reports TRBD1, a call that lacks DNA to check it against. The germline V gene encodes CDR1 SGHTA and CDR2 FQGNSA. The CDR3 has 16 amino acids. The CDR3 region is CASSLQGTGVYNEQFF.

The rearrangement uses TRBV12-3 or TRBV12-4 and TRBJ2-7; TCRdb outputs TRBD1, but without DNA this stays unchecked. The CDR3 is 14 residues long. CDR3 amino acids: CASRARGRDYEQYF.

CDR3 protein: CASSLVGDGSYEQYF. The chain employs TRBV12-3 or TRBV12-4 and TRBJ2-7; TCRdb's D call of TRBD1 is untestable without DNA. CDR3 length equals 15 residues.

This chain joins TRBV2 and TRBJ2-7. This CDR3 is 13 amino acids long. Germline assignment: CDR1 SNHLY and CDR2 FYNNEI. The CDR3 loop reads CASSGFGNYEQYF.

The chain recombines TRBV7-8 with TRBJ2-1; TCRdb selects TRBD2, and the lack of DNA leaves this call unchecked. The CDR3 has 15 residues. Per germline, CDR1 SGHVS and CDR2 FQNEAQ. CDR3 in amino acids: CASSLGTSGASEQFF.

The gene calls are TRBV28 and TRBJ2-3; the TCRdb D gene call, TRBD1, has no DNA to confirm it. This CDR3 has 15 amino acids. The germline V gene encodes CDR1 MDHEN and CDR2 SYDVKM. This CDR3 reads CASSPTLTGTDTQYF.

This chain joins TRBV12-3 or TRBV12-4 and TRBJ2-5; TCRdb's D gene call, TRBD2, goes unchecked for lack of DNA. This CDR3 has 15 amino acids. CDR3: CASSPSGALGETQYF.

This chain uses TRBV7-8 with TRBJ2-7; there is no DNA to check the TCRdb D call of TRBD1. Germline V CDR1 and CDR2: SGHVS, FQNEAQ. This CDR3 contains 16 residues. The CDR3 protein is CASSSRWTDRSYEQYF.

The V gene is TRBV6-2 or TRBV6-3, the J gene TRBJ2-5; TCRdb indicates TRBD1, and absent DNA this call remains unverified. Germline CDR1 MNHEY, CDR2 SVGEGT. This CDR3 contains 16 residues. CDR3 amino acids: CASSLPAGTYQETQYF.